The clone carrying this T cell receptor (beta chain) has more than one count but fewer than ten. Its antigen is not known. This record comes from a study of T-cell memory formation after mild COVID-19. Losses at the gene ends were 5 bases for V and 2 bases for J; bases not matched to a gene: 8. The CDR3 is made up of 15 amino acids. The germline V gene has CDR1 SEHNR and CDR2 FQNEAQ (reference sequence). Sample barcodes and UMIs were carried by the TCR alpha and TCR beta cDNA libraries that 5'RACE generated with constant-segment primers. TCRdb reprocessed the 5' RACE reads via MiXCR and lists one record per CDR3 protein. Among a few hundred thousand distinct CDR3 sequences, 16% were seen once, and the ten largest hold roughly 20%. Study-level points and caveats: SARS-CoV-2 specificity of second-wave clones peaking day 37 was unconfirmed.

The gene calls are TRBV7-9 and TRBJ2-7; 8 bases map to TRBD1. Sequenced material: PBMCs or a T cell subset sorted from them (not recorded which). The receptor's source is a man between 18 and 35 years old who had mild COVID-19 (a few samples of this study predate the infection). Cell type and time point are not known. This CDR3 reads CASSTDDRGAYEQYF. In DNA, the CDR3 is TGTGCCAGCAGCACGGACGACAGGGGAGCCTACGAGCAGTACTTC.